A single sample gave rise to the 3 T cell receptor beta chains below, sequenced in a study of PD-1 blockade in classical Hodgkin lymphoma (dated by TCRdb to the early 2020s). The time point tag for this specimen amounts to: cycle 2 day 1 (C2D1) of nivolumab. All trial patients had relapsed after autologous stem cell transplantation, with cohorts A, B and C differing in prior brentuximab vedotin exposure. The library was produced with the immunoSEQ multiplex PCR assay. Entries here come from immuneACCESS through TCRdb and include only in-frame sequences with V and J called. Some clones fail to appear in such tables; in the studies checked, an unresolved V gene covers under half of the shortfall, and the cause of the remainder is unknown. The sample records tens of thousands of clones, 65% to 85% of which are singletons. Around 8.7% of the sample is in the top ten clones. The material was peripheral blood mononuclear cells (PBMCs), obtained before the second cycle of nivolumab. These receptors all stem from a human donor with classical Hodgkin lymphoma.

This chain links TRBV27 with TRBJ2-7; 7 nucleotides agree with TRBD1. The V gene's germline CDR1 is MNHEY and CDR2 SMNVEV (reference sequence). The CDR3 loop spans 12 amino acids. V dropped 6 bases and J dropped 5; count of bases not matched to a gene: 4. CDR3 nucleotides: TGTGCCAGCAGCTTCACAGGGGACGAGCAGTACTTC. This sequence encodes CASSFTGDEQYF.

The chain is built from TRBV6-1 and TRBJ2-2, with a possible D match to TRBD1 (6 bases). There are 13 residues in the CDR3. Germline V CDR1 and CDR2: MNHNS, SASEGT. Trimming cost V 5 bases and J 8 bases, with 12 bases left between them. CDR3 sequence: CASSIQGSGELFF. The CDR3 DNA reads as TGTGCCAGCAGTATACAGGGTTCAGGGGAGCTGTTTTTT.

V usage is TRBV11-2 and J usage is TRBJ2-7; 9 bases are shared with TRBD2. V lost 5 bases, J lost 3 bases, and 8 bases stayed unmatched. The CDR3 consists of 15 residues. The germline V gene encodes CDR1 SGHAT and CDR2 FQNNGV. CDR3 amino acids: CASSATSGSFYEQYF. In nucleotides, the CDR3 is TGTGCCAGCAGCGCAACTAGCGGGTCCTTCTACGAGCAGTACTTC.